One and the same sample provided the 24 T cell receptor beta chains below, sequenced in a study of naive CD8 T cells in extremely preterm neonates listed by TCRdb under 2017. Library preparation employed the immunoSEQ multiplex PCR assay. TCRdb carries this immuneACCESS record with in-frame sequences only. Its versions omit some clonotypes, under half of them owing to an unresolved V gene in the studies checked, with the rest unexplained. The sample records about 5,500 clones, around 97% of which are singletons. The ten largest make up 0.75% to 0.8% of the sample. Sequenced sample: naive CD8+ T cells from blood. These receptor sequences come from a human donor in good health.

The chain couples TRBV19 to TRBJ2-3, with 7 bases fitting TRBD2. The CDR3 covers 16 residues. Unmatched junction bases numbered 6, after V lost 3 bases and J lost 0 bases. Looked up from germline, CDR1 is LNHDA and CDR2 is SQIVND (reference sequence). The CDR3 sequence: CASSMQWGGSTDTQYF. The CDR3 DNA reads TGTGCCAGTAGTATGCAGTGGGGGGGTAGCACAGATACGCAGTATTTT. The full variable domain, rest sourced from reference TRBV19 and TRBJ2-3, is DGGITQSPKYLFRKEGQNVTLSCEQNLNHDAMYWYRQDPGQGLRLIYYSQIVNDFQKGDIAEGYSVSREKKESFPLTVTSAQKNPTAFYLCASSMQWGGSTDTQYFGPGTRLTVL.

V usage is TRBV4-1 and J usage is TRBJ1-2; 7 positions match TRBD1. The V segment lost 4 bases and the J segment 2 bases; nucleotides outside the gene matches: 10. Looked up from germline, CDR1 is MGHRA and CDR2 is YSYEKL. This CDR3 comprises 16 residues. CDR3 amino acids: CASSPQIGQANYGYTF. In DNA form, the CDR3 reads TGCGCCAGCAGCCCGCAGATCGGACAGGCGAACTATGGCTACACCTTC.

The rearrangement uses TRBV4-3 and TRBJ2-1; TRBD1 might be the D (6 bases). V was trimmed by 0 bases and J by 2 bases, leaving 11 bases between them. CDR1 is LGHNA, CDR2 YSLEER, per germline. CDR3 length equals 16 residues. The CDR3 here is CASSQDGRGTYNEQFF. As DNA, the CDR3 is TGCGCCAGCAGCCAAGATGGCAGGGGAACCTACAATGAGCAGTTCTTC.

This sequence joins TRBV4-2 and TRBJ2-3; D may be TRBD1 (5 bases). The CDR3 covers 15 residues. V was clipped by 2 bases and J by 2 bases, with 11 bases between them. Germline V gives CDR1 LGHNA, CDR2 YNFKEQ. The DNA for the CDR3 is TGTGCCAGCAGCCAATGGCTAGGGGACACAGATACGCAGTATTTT. Its protein product is CASSQWLGDTDTQYF.

In DNA, the CDR3 is TGTGCCAGCAGACCCCCGGGACTAGCGGCGGCCAATGAGCAGTTCTTC. Its protein is CASRPPGLAAANEQFF. The genes are TRBV28 and TRBJ2-1; TRBD2 matches 11 bases. Germline loops: CDR1 MDHEN, CDR2 SYDVKM. This CDR3 region has 16 residues. Trimming cost V 6 bases and J 6 bases; bases outside gene matches: 10.

The chain joins TRBV11-2 to TRBJ2-7; 9 bases map to TRBD1. The CDR3 loop spans 16 amino acids. Germline V gene lookup returns CDR1 SGHAT and CDR2 FQNNGV. V dropped 3 bases and J dropped 4; count of bases not matched to a gene: 10. CDR3 coding DNA: TGTGCCAGCAGCTTGTCCCCCACAGGGGGCGGGTACGAGCAGTACTTC. This encodes CASSLSPTGGGYEQYF.

This clone was detected only once. This chain uses TRBV19 with TRBJ1-1; no firm D call. V lost 8 bases to trimming and J lost 1 base, with 11 bases between them. CDR1 and CDR2 from the germline V gene are LNHDA and SQIVND (reference sequence). The CDR3 is 13 residues long. The CDR3 sequence: CASWGVWNTEAFF. The CDR3, as DNA: TGTGCCAGTTGGGGAGTTTGGAACACTGAAGCTTTCTTT.

The CDR3 loop is CASSPSSYNEQFF. Written as DNA, the CDR3 is TGCGCCAGCAGCCCGAGCTCCTACAATGAGCAGTTCTTC. The chain has TRBV5-1 and TRBJ2-1; no clear D gene. Germline CDR1 and CDR2: SGHRS and YFSETQ. The CDR3 is 13 amino acids. V lost 4 bases to trimming and J lost 0 bases, with 5 bases between them.

The chain carries TRBV7-9 and TRBJ2-5; 9 nucleotides agree with TRBD2. The CDR3 has 18 amino acids. Germline V gene sequence: CDR1 SEHNR, CDR2 FQNEAQ (reference sequence). With 6 bases clipped from V and 2 bases from J, the junction kept 16 bases outside the gene matches. The DNA for the CDR3 is TGTGCCAGCAGGCCATACCTTGAGCGGGGGGCCAAACAAGAGACCCAGTACTTC. Translation gives CASRPYLERGAKQETQYF.

V usage is TRBV4-1 and J usage is TRBJ2-7; tentative D call: TRBD1 (6 bases). This CDR3 comprises 13 residues. Germline CDR1 reads MGHRA; CDR2 reads YSYEKL. V lost 8 bases and J 3 bases, leaving 14 bases between the germline ends. CDR3 protein: CASSWGHDYEQYV. CDR3 nucleotide sequence: TGCGCCAGCTCCTGGGGACATGACTACGAGCAGTACGTC.

This chain links TRBV11-2 with TRBJ1-3, with a possible D match to TRBD1 (5 bases). The CDR3 is 15 amino acids. The germline gives CDR1 SGHAT, CDR2 FQNNGV. Trimming pared 5 bases from V and 3 bases from J, leaving 14 bases between. The CDR3 DNA reads TGTGCCAGCAGCCCCTGGGGCCAGAATGGAAACACCATATATTTT. Translating it yields CASSPWGQNGNTIYF. Variable domain in full (rest from reference TRBV11-2 and TRBJ1-3): EAGVAQSPRYKIIEKRQSVAFWCNPISGHATLYWYQQILGQGPKLLIQFQNNGVVDDSQLPKDRFSAERLKGVDSTLKIQPAKLEDSAVYLCASSPWGQNGNTIYFGEGSWLTVV.

This rearrangement joins TRBV19 to TRBJ2-2; 10 nucleotides agree with TRBD1. This CDR3 region has 15 residues. Germline V gene lookup returns CDR1 LNHDA and CDR2 SQIVND (reference sequence). After removal of 11 bases from V and 4 bases from J, the junction contained 10 bases not matched to a gene. The CDR3 region is CAASVGTGVTGELFF. The CDR3 nucleotides are TGTGCCGCCAGCGTCGGGACAGGGGTCACCGGGGAGCTGTTTTTT.

This chain joins TRBV4-2 and TRBJ1-3, with D unresolved. Trimming shortened V by 0 bases and J by 4 bases, and 13 bases separated the two germline ends. Germline CDR1 is LGHNA and CDR2 is YNFKEQ. CDR3 length: 16 residues. As DNA, the CDR3 is TGTGCCAGCAGCCAAGATAAGACCGACTTGGGAAACACCATATATTTT. Translation gives CASSQDKTDLGNTIYF.

This rearrangement joins TRBV5-4 to TRBJ2-5, with D possibly matching TRBD1 (5 bases). There are 16 residues in the CDR3. V was clipped by 0 bases and J by 4 bases, with 16 bases between them. Germline V gives CDR1 SGHNT, CDR2 YYREEE (reference sequence). CDR3 residues: CASSLEGAGSRETQYF. In DNA form, the CDR3 reads TGTGCCAGCAGCTTGGAAGGGGCAGGATCCCGAGAGACCCAGTACTTC.

This chain uses TRBV5-1 with TRBJ1-2; 7 bases line up with TRBD1. The V and J ends lost 0 bases and 8 bases, in that order; junction bases with no gene match: 7. CDR3 size: 14 residues. The germline gives CDR1 SGHRS, CDR2 YFSETQ. The CDR3 DNA is TGCGCCAGCAGCTTGGCTGGGCAGGGGGAAGGCTACACCTTC. Amino acid sequence: CASSLAGQGEGYTF.

The chain recombines TRBV9 with TRBJ2-3; TRBD1 matches at 7 bases. Trimming cost V 3 bases and J 2 bases; bases outside gene matches: 9. The germline V gene encodes CDR1 SGDLS and CDR2 YYNGEE. The CDR3 runs to 16 residues. CDR3 region: CASSDPRGGLTDTQYF. In DNA, the CDR3 is TGTGCCAGCAGCGACCCCCGAGGGGGCCTCACAGATACGCAGTATTTT.

This chain connects TRBV7-2 to TRBJ2-1; 8 bases are shared with TRBD2. Germline loops: CDR1 SGHTA, CDR2 FQGNSA. There are 17 residues in the CDR3. With 1 base clipped from V and 4 bases from J, the junction kept 9 bases outside the gene matches. CDR3 protein: CASSLEFLLAAYNEQFF. The CDR3 DNA sequence: TGTGCCAGCAGCTTAGAGTTTTTACTAGCGGCGTACAATGAGCAGTTCTTC. Complete variable domain (other parts from reference TRBV7-2 and TRBJ2-1): GAGVSQSPSNKVTEKGKDVELRCDPISGHTALYWYRQSLGQGLEFLIYFQGNSAPDKSGLPSDRFSAERTGGSVSTLTIQRTQQEDSAVYLCASSLEFLLAAYNEQFFGPGTRLTVL.

The gene calls are TRBV10-1 and TRBJ1-2; perhaps TRBD1 as D (5 bases). CDR1 WNHNN and CDR2 SYGVQD come from the germline V gene (reference sequence). The CDR3 extends over 14 amino acids. Trimming cost V 0 bases and J 8 bases, with 13 bases left between them. The CDR3 protein is CASSESRTGIGYTF. As DNA, the CDR3 is TGCGCCAGCAGTGAGTCAAGAACAGGAATCGGCTACACCTTC.

This clone was counted a single time. V usage is TRBV19 and J usage is TRBJ1-2, with D possibly being TRBD1 (5 bases). The V gene lost 7 bases and the J gene lost 6 bases, with 12 bases spanning the gap. Germline V gives CDR1 LNHDA, CDR2 SQIVND (reference sequence). The CDR3 sequence is 12 residues long. Here the CDR3 reads CASMRWGDGYTF. In DNA, the CDR3 is TGTGCCAGTATGAGGTGGGGCGATGGCTACACCTTC.

The chain uses TRBV5-1 and TRBJ2-7, with D perhaps TRBD2 (6 bases). The CDR3 extends over 11 amino acids. Per the germline V gene, CDR1 is SGHRS and CDR2 is YFSETQ. Trimming shortened V by 1 base and J by 11 bases, and 10 bases separated the two germline ends. CDR3 sequence: CASSLRREEYV. The CDR3, as DNA: TGCGCCAGCAGCTTGAGGAGGGAGGAGTACGTC.

V and J are TRBV5-4 and TRBJ2-2; possibly TRBD2 for D (6 bases). Looked up from germline, CDR1 is SGHNT and CDR2 is YYREEE (reference sequence). V dropped 6 bases and J dropped 1 base, with 10 bases sitting between them. The CDR3 sequence is 14 residues long. The CDR3 nucleotides are TGTGCCAGCACCGGGACTGAGAACACCGGGGAGCTGTTTTTT. As protein: CASTGTENTGELFF.

J is TRBJ1-2 and V is TRBV5-1; TRBD1 is a possible D gene (6 bases). From germline, CDR1 is SGHRS and CDR2 YFSETQ. The CDR3 runs 13 residues. Trimming took off 4 bases at V and 7 bases at J, with 14 bases between the two ends. The chain's CDR3 is CASSQPDSFGYTF. The CDR3 DNA reads as TGCGCCAGCAGCCAACCGGACAGCTTTGGCTACACCTTC.

V usage is TRBV15 and J usage is TRBJ2-5, with 10 nucleotides matching TRBD1. The J call may be incorrect, as the DNA end agrees better with TRBJ2-7. Germline assignment: CDR1 LNHNV and CDR2 YYDKDF (reference sequence). This CDR3 contains 16 residues. The CDR3 DNA is TGTGCCACCAGCCATTCCCCGGGACAGGGGACGTACGAGCAGTACTTC. It yields the protein CATSHSPGQGTYEQYF.

The chain combines TRBV27 with TRBJ1-1; D ambiguous. Germline V lookup: CDR1 MNHEY, CDR2 SMNVEV (reference sequence). This CDR3 contains 11 residues. The ends were cut back, 5 bases at V and 11 bases at J, with 12 bases in the middle. CDR3 DNA sequence: TGTGCCAGCAGTGCTGGTTTGCGGGCTTTCTTT. It yields the protein CASSAGLRAFF.